This record concerns one T cell receptor (delta chain) sequence. A much larger clone differs by one base, so this may be a read error. Germline CDR1 reads GEAIGNYY; CDR2 reads EKD. The CDR3 extends over 17 amino acids. These data belong to a study of gammadelta T cells in human blood. TCRdb re-called the RT-PCR reads through CATT. The table shows around 990 delta-chain clones, with around a sixth occurring only once. This chain connects TRDV2 to TRDJ3; possible D gene TRDD3, 5 bases. Matching the DNA to germline supplied the J gene, which TCRdb does not give. Sequenced material: Vgamma9Vdelta2 gamma-delta T cells from fetal blood. The TCR was taken from a human fetus. The DNA of the CDR3 is TGTGCCTGTGACACCGTGTGGAGCTCCTGGGACACACGACAGATGTTTTTC. Residues: CACDTVWSSWDTRQMFF.